The source of this T cell receptor (beta chain) is a study of response to subunit inactivated influenza vaccine. MiXCR was run by TCRdb on the RT-PCR reads, yielding one entry per CDR3 protein. The data hold hundreds of thousands of distinct CDR3 sequences, with roughly 10% observed a single time. There are 20 residues in the CDR3. Unmatched junction bases numbered 19, after V lost 2 bases and J lost 6 bases. This clonotype was counted many times. The target antigen is unknown. General study points: Few new T cells, the authors suggested, are recruited by each seasonal influenza vaccination.

V is TRBV12-3 or TRBV12-4 and J is TRBJ2-2; TRBD1 agrees at 9 bases. Material: PBMCs from blood, obtained on the day of vaccination. The clonotype was recovered from a man aged 50 to 59 who received an inactivated influenza vaccine. The CDR3 DNA is TGTGCCAGCAGTTTACGGCCGGGACAGGGTCGCTGGGGGTTGTCCGGGGAGCTGTTTTTT. As protein: CASSLRPGQGRWGLSGELFF.